Following are 21 T cell receptor beta chains from one sample sequenced in a study of shared clonotypes between healthy human individuals. Profiling relied on immunoSEQ multiplex PCR, and the TCRdb table lists in-frame clones only, not all of them. The sample has about 2.4 million clones, approximately 94% seen once. The specimen sequenced was naive CD4+ T cells sorted from blood. Stated subset: CD45RA+ positively selected. The source is a man between 18 and 35 years old in good health.

CDR3 loop: CATGTRTGELFF. The CDR3 DNA is TGTGCCACCGGGACACGAACCGGGGAGCTGTTTTTT. This chain links TRBV2 with TRBJ2-2; a possible D gene is TRBD1 (6 bases). Germline assignment: CDR1 SNHLY and CDR2 FYNNEI. Trimming shortened V by 10 bases and J by 5 bases, and 11 bases separated the two germline ends. The CDR3 loop spans 12 amino acids.

This clone was seen only a few times. The chain links TRBV6-1 to TRBJ2-7; D call uncertain. Germline V gene sequence: CDR1 MNHNS, CDR2 SASEGT. The CDR3 consists of 13 residues. Trimming pared 6 bases from V and 3 bases from J, leaving 12 bases between. The DNA of the CDR3 is TGTGCCAGCAGGCCGGCGAAGAGCTACGAGCAGTACTTC. Protein: CASRPAKSYEQYF.

The chain links TRBV18 to TRBJ2-4; D is uncertain. This CDR3 contains 14 residues. The germline gives CDR1 KGHSH, CDR2 LQKENI. Trimming cost V 6 bases and J 10 bases, with 19 bases left between them. CDR3 sequence (DNA): TGTGCCAGCTCTCCCGAACCGACTTTGTTTATTCAGTACTTC. Encoded protein: CASSPEPTLFIQYF.

Concerning this clone: The sample contains more than one DNA sequence encoding this CDR3. This chain connects TRBV7-2 to TRBJ2-7, with D perhaps given as TRBD1 or TRBD2 (5 bases each). This CDR3 is built from 15 residues. CDR1 is SGHTA and CDR2 is FQGNSA in the germline V gene. V was trimmed by 1 base and J by 0 bases, leaving 10 bases between them. The CDR3 coding sequence is TGTGCCAGCAGCTTAGTGGGGGACGGCTCCTACGAGCAGTACTTC. It translates to CASSLVGDGSYEQYF. The whole variable domain, filled in from reference TRBV7-2 and TRBJ2-7, reads GAGVSQSPSNKVTEKGKDVELRCDPISGHTALYWYRQSLGQGLEFLIYFQGNSAPDKSGLPSDRFSAERTGGSVSTLTIQRTQQEDSAVYLCASSLVGDGSYEQYFGPGTRLTVT.

This clone occurred once. This rearrangement joins TRBV5-5 to TRBJ1-1; D ambiguous. Germline CDR1 is SGHKS and CDR2 is YYEKEE (reference sequence). This CDR3 is 12 amino acids long. The ends were cut back, 1 base at V and 6 bases at J, with 7 bases in the middle. Here the CDR3 reads CASSLPVSEAFF. CDR3 in DNA: TGTGCCAGCAGCTTGCCCGTGTCTGAAGCTTTCTTT.

The V and J genes are TRBV6-5 and TRBJ1-5, with D hard to call. Trimming took off 6 bases at V and 10 bases at J, with 13 bases between the two ends. There are 12 residues in the CDR3. CDR1 MNHEY and CDR2 SVGAGI come from the germline V gene. The CDR3 DNA is TGTGCCAGCAGCTCTACGAGCGGTCCCCAGCATTTT. This gives the protein CASSSTSGPQHF.

The chain employs TRBV9 and TRBJ1-4; a weak D match, TRBD1 (5 bases). V was shortened by 4 bases and J by 4 bases, with 14 bases between the two germline ends. From germline, CDR1 is SGDLS and CDR2 YYNGEE. The CDR3 totals 15 residues. The CDR3 sequence: CASSPTDRVNEKLFF. In nucleotides, the CDR3 is TGTGCCAGCAGCCCCACCGACAGAGTTAATGAAAAACTGTTTTTT.

This rearrangement joins TRBV21-1 to TRBJ1-2; the table calls TRBD1, which could not be checked here. TRBV21-1 is annotated as a pseudogene. This CDR3 contains 15 residues. The CDR3, as DNA: TGTGCCAGCAGCAACTCGACAGGGGGAACGGATGGCTACACCTTC. This translates into CASSNSTGGTDGYTF.

Concerning this clone itself: Other DNA sequences of this sample code for an identical CDR3. The genes are TRBV6-6 and TRBJ2-6; no reliable D call. Looked up from germline, CDR1 is MNHNY and CDR2 is SVGAGI (reference sequence). The length of the CDR3 is 14 residues. Trimming removed 2 bases from V and 0 bases from J, with 2 bases in between. The CDR3 DNA sequence: TGTGCCAGCAGTTACGGCTCTGGGGCCAACGTCCTGACTTTC. Translated: CASSYGSGANVLTF.

About this clone itself: This sample includes further DNA sequences coding for the same CDR3. The J gene is TRBJ2-1, the V gene TRBV5-1; maybe TRBD2 (6 bases). The CDR3 is 14 residues long. Germline CDR1 reads SGHRS; CDR2 reads YFSETQ. The V end was cut by 0 bases, the J end by 4 bases, with 8 bases between. Written as DNA, the CDR3 is TGCGCCAGCAGCTTGGGCGGGGAATACAATGAGCAGTTCTTC. Encoded protein: CASSLGGEYNEQFF. The full variable domain, in which reference TRBV5-1 and TRBJ2-1 provide the parts outside the CDR3, is KAGVTQTPRYLIKTRGQQVTLSCSPISGHRSVSWYQQTPGQGLQFLFEYFSETQRNKGNFPGRFSGRQFSNSRSEMNVSTLELGDSALYLCASSLGGEYNEQFFGPGTRLTVL.

J is TRBJ1-1 and V is TRBV30; D remains unclear. The germline gives CDR1 GTSNPN, CDR2 SVGIG (reference sequence). The CDR3 is 13 amino acids. Trimming cost V 1 base and J 3 bases, with 9 bases left between them. The CDR3: CAWSAHGDTEAFF. The CDR3 nucleotides are TGTGCCTGGAGTGCCCACGGGGACACTGAAGCTTTCTTT.

This clone was counted a few times. The chain joins TRBV2 to TRBJ2-5, with D possibly matching TRBD2 (6 bases). The CDR3 loop spans 16 amino acids. CDR1 SNHLY and CDR2 FYNNEI come from the germline V gene. Trimming stripped 2 bases from V and 5 bases from J, with 18 bases between. The CDR3 loop is CASSEFGTAGPETQYF. CDR3 DNA sequence: TGTGCCAGCAGTGAATTTGGTACAGCGGGTCCGGAGACCCAGTACTTC.

J is TRBJ1-6 and V is TRBV30, with 7 bases that match TRBD1. The germline V gene encodes CDR1 GTSNPN and CDR2 SVGIG (reference sequence). The CDR3 length is 14 residues. J lost 5 bases, V lost 2 bases, and 3 bases had no gene match. The CDR3 bases are TGTGCCTGGAGTTTGACAGGGAATAATTCACCCCTCCACTTT. This translates into CAWSLTGNNSPLHF. The complete variable domain, with remaining parts taken from reference TRBV30 and TRBJ1-6, reads SQTIHQWPATLVQPVGSPLSLECTVEGTSNPNLYWYRQAAGRGLQLLFYSVGIGQISSEVPQNLSASRPQDRQFILSSKKLLLSDSGFYLCAWSLTGNNSPLHFGNGTRLTVT.

This clone was seen once. The chain joins TRBV5-1 to TRBJ1-6; D perhaps matches TRBD1 (5 bases). V lost 5 bases and J 7 bases, leaving 10 bases between the germline ends. The CDR3 has 13 residues. CDR1 is SGHRS, CDR2 YFSETQ, per germline. The CDR3 is CASRRQGNSPLHF. The CDR3 DNA follows: TGCGCCAGCAGAAGGCAGGGCAATTCACCCCTCCACTTT.

Comments on this clone: This same CDR3 is encoded by further DNA sequences in the sample. The CDR3 DNA follows: TGTGCCAGCAGTTACTCGACCGGGGACTATGGCTACACCTTC. Amino acids: CASSYSTGDYGYTF. This rearrangement joins TRBV6-5 to TRBJ1-2; D is unresolved. CDR1 and CDR2 from the germline V gene are MNHEY and SVGAGI. Trimming removed 0 bases from V and 3 bases from J, with 8 bases in between. The CDR3 consists of 14 residues.

The chain recombines TRBV19 with TRBJ1-5; maybe TRBD1 (5 bases). The CDR3 runs to 15 residues. V lost 1 base and J 3 bases, leaving 10 bases between the germline ends. Germline V gene data show CDR1 as LNHDA and CDR2 as SQIVND (reference sequence). The CDR3 nucleotides read TGTGCCAGTAGTATAGGGGGCACGATCAATCAGCCCCAGCATTTT. Protein sequence: CASSIGGTINQPQHF.

The chain combines TRBV4-1 with TRBJ1-2; D possibly corresponds to TRBD1 (5 bases). V gave up 2 bases and J gave up 8 bases, with 12 bases separating them. The CDR3 is 13 amino acids. Germline-derived CDR1 and CDR2 are MGHRA and YSYEKL. The CDR3 coding sequence is TGCGCCAGCAGCCAATTGGGGGTCGACGGCTACACCTTC. Translated: CASSQLGVDGYTF.

This clone was observed once. V is TRBV5-1 and J is TRBJ2-3; a possible D gene is TRBD2 (5 bases). The germline V and J ends were trimmed by 5 bases and 0 bases, with 10 bases remaining between them. Germline V gives CDR1 SGHRS, CDR2 YFSETQ. The CDR3 sequence is 14 residues long. For the CDR3, the DNA is TGCGCCAGCAGAATAGCGCAAAGCACAGATACGCAGTATTTT. Translating gives CASRIAQSTDTQYF.

The rearrangement links TRBV6-1 to TRBJ2-3; D gene unclear. V lost 4 bases to trimming and J lost 2 bases, with 10 bases between them. Germline values: CDR1 MNHNS, CDR2 SASEGT. The CDR3 runs 14 residues. CDR3 DNA: TGTGCCAGCAGTGCCGTAGTTGCCACAGATACGCAGTATTTT. Its translation is CASSAVVATDTQYF.

Concerning this clone itself: Different DNA sequences within this sample yield the same CDR3. The V and J genes are TRBV6-6 and TRBJ1-3; possible D gene TRBD1, 5 bases. V was shortened by 4 bases and J by 0 bases, with 10 bases between the two germline ends. The CDR3 extends over 15 amino acids. Per the germline V gene, CDR1 is MNHNY and CDR2 is SVGAGI (reference sequence). Here the CDR3 DNA reads TGTGCCAGCAGTTCCACAGGAAGCTCTGGAAACACCATATATTTT. Protein sequence: CASSSTGSSGNTIYF.

The chain links TRBV11-2 to TRBJ2-7; D possibly corresponds to TRBD2 (6 bases). V shed 0 bases and J shed 2 bases, with 20 bases lying between them. Germline CDR1 reads SGHAT; CDR2 reads FQNNGV. This CDR3 region has 18 residues. The CDR3 nucleotides are TGTGCCAGCAGCTTAGAGGACCCTGGGACTCCCGGGGCCTACGAGCAGTACTTC. This gives the protein CASSLEDPGTPGAYEQYF. The full variable domain, rest sourced from reference TRBV11-2 and TRBJ2-7, is EAGVAQSPRYKIIEKRQSVAFWCNPISGHATLYWYQQILGQGPKLLIQFQNNGVVDDSQLPKDRFSAERLKGVDSTLKIQPAKLEDSAVYLCASSLEDPGTPGAYEQYFGPGTRLTVT.